One sample yielded the 26 T cell receptor beta chains listed below, sequenced in a study of radiation and T cells in renal cell carcinoma. Clones were read by immunoSEQ multiplex PCR, and TCRdb kept only the in-frame ones, dropping some. Altogether tens of thousands of clones are present, around three quarters being singletons, with the ten largest covering roughly 7%. This sample's time point: blood 2 weeks post-SBRT. Specified treatment: 15 Gy SBRT to primary tumor, nephrectomy 4 weeks later. This material consisted of blood, taken from a patient whose treatment included radiotherapy and nephrectomy. The receptor set was obtained from a man in his 60s with renal cell carcinoma.

The rearrangement joins TRBV27 to TRBJ2-2; 10 nucleotides agree with TRBD2. Trimming removed 3 bases from V and 6 bases from J; junction bases left unmatched: 7. Germline loops: CDR1 MNHEY, CDR2 SMNVEV (reference sequence). The CDR3 runs to 16 residues. CDR3 sequence reads: CASSLLAGDYAGELFF. In DNA, the CDR3 is TGTGCCAGCAGTTTGCTAGCGGGAGATTACGCCGGGGAGCTGTTTTTT.

The chain joins TRBV7-6 to TRBJ2-3, with 9 bases lining up with TRBD2. This CDR3 is 17 amino acids long. Germline V lookup: CDR1 SGHVS, CDR2 FNYEAQ. Unmatched junction bases numbered 15, after V lost 5 bases and J lost 6 bases. The chain's CDR3 is CASSEGVAGAVGDTQYF. CDR3 DNA sequence: TGTGCCAGCAGCGAAGGGGTAGCGGGGGCTGTGGGGGATACGCAGTATTTT.

The chain is built from TRBV25-1 and TRBJ2-5; 16 nucleotides line up with TRBD2. There are 16 residues in the CDR3. In germline, CDR1 is MGHDK, CDR2 SYGVNS. V trimming: 8 bases; J trimming: 5 bases; junction bases outside the gene matches: 8. The CDR3: CASGRGLAGGRETQYF. The CDR3 DNA follows: TGTGCCAGCGGGCGGGGACTAGCGGGAGGGCGGGAGACCCAGTACTTC.

This clone was detected only a few times. The V and J genes are TRBV10-3 and TRBJ2-1; 8 positions match TRBD1. CDR3 length: 14 residues. The V and J ends lost 10 bases and 4 bases, in that order; junction bases with no gene match: 9. The V gene's germline CDR1 is ENHRY and CDR2 SYGVKD. The CDR3 sequence is CATTQDRDYNEQFF. In DNA, the CDR3 is TGTGCCACCACCCAGGACAGGGATTACAATGAGCAGTTCTTC.

This clone was found a few times. This rearrangement joins TRBV6-5 to TRBJ1-2; no reliable D call. Germline loops: CDR1 MNHEY, CDR2 SVGAGI. The CDR3 spans 13 residues. V lost 3 bases to trimming and J lost 0 bases, with 5 bases between them. As DNA, the CDR3 is TGTGCCAGCAGTTATAGGGCTAACTATGGCTACACCTTC. Amino acids: CASSYRANYGYTF.

This clone was recorded once. The CDR3 nucleotides read TGTGCCAGTATGGTCGGGCTAGGTAGCTCTGGAAACACCATATATTTT. Protein product: CASMVGLGSSGNTIYF. The chain uses TRBV19 and TRBJ1-3; no clear D. Germline lookup yields CDR1 LNHDA and CDR2 SQIVND (reference sequence). The CDR3 has 16 residues. The V end lost 7 bases, the J end lost 0 bases, and 16 bases lay between the germline ends.

The chain is built from TRBV11-3 and TRBJ1-5; D unclear. CDR3 length: 19 residues. V was pared by 0 bases and J by 7 bases, with 25 bases between. Germline CDR1 is SGHNT and CDR2 is YENEEA. CDR3 in amino acids: CASSLDRRQFLDYSQPQHF. CDR3 in DNA: TGTGCCAGCAGCTTAGATCGGCGCCAGTTCTTGGATTACAGCCAGCCCCAGCATTTT. The whole variable domain, remainder taken from reference TRBV11-3 and TRBJ1-5, is EAGVVQSPRYKIIEKKQPVAFWCNPISGHNTLYWYLQNLGQGPELLIRYENEEAVDDSQLPKDRFSAERLKGVDSTLKIQPAELGDSAVYLCASSLDRRQFLDYSQPQHFGDGTRLSIL.

This clone was seen only once. The V and J genes are TRBV7-2 and TRBJ2-1, with D maybe TRBD1 (7 bases). CDR3 length equals 15 residues. Germline V gene data show CDR1 as SGHTA and CDR2 as FQGNSA. V gave up 5 bases and J gave up 7 bases, with 18 bases separating them. The CDR3 sequence is CASSPRRQGGNEQFF. The CDR3 DNA is TGTGCCAGCAGCCCGCGCAGACAGGGAGGAAATGAGCAGTTCTTC.

The chain has TRBV7-9 and TRBJ1-1; D might be TRBD1 (6 bases). This CDR3 is built from 15 residues. V shed 4 bases and J shed 2 bases, with 14 bases lying between them. In germline, CDR1 is SEHNR, CDR2 FQNEAQ (reference sequence). CDR3 DNA: TGTGCCAGCAGCTCGGACCGGGACATTAACACTGAAGCTTTCTTT. It yields the protein CASSSDRDINTEAFF.

This rearrangement joins TRBV21-1 to TRBJ1-4. TRBV21-1 is labeled a pseudogene. The CDR3 consists of 13 residues. The CDR3 reads CASTRAGNEKLFF. DNA for the CDR3: TGTGCCAGCACGCGGGCCGGTAATGAAAAACTGTTTTTT.

This clone was observed a few times. The rearrangement joins TRBV6-5 to TRBJ2-7; 13 nucleotides match TRBD2. J gave up 3 bases and V 2 bases, and 1 base lay outside the gene matches. This CDR3 has 15 residues. Germline assignment: CDR1 MNHEY and CDR2 SVGAGI. CDR3 DNA sequence: TGTGCCAGCAGTTACGGACTAGCGGGGGTCTACGAGCAGTACTTC. It encodes CASSYGLAGVYEQYF.

The chain joins TRBV6-1 to TRBJ2-7; either TRBD1 or TRBD2 may supply D (5 bases each). The CDR3 length is 12 residues. V shed 3 bases and J shed 6 bases, with 9 bases lying between them. In germline, CDR1 is MNHNS, CDR2 SASEGT. This chain's CDR3 is CASSERGAEQYF. For the CDR3, the DNA is TGTGCCAGCAGTGAGAGAGGGGCCGAGCAGTACTTC.

The table lists this clone with a few counts. V is TRBV7-8 and J is TRBJ1-2; perhaps TRBD1 as D (5 bases). The CDR3 totals 14 residues. Germline CDR1 is SGHVS and CDR2 is FQNEAQ. Trimming took 0 bases from V and 8 from J, leaving 13 bases between them. In nucleotides, the CDR3 is TGTGCCAGCAGCTTAGCGCCGACAGTTGACGGCTACACCTTC. Amino acids: CASSLAPTVDGYTF.

This clone was counted a few times. CDR3 coding DNA: TGTGCCAGCAGCGTCATGGGTGGGAGTGGGACAGATACGCAGTATTTT. Protein product: CASSVMGGSGTDTQYF. The J gene is TRBJ2-3, the V gene TRBV11-2; maybe TRBD2 (5 bases). The germline V gene has CDR1 SGHAT and CDR2 FQNNGV. The CDR3 runs to 16 residues. V lost 5 bases and J lost 3, with 18 bases in between.

V is TRBV7-2 and J is TRBJ2-7; TRBD1 aligns across 9 bases. Germline V gene lookup returns CDR1 SGHTA and CDR2 FQGNSA. The CDR3 consists of 16 residues. V lost 4 bases and J lost 5; bases outside the gene matches: 12. The CDR3 DNA reads TGTGCCAGCAGCTCTGGGGGGGACAGGGCTGTTGACGAGCAGTACTTC. Its translation: CASSSGGDRAVDEQYF.

The V and J genes are TRBV15 and TRBJ2-6; maybe TRBD1 (6 bases). V was cut by 5 bases and J by 0 bases, with 11 bases left in between. The CDR3 contains 16 residues. Germline CDR1 and CDR2: LNHNV and YYDKDF (reference sequence). The CDR3 is CATSSGADSGANVLTF. Written as DNA, the CDR3 is TGTGCCACCAGCTCAGGGGCCGACTCTGGGGCCAACGTCCTGACTTTC.

V and J are TRBV19 and TRBJ2-7; D uncertain. CDR3 length: 14 amino acids. Germline assignment: CDR1 LNHDA and CDR2 SQIVND (reference sequence). V was pared by 4 bases and J by 0 bases, with 10 bases between. Here the CDR3 reads CASSKALSSYEQYF. DNA of the CDR3: TGTGCCAGTAGTAAAGCCCTAAGCTCCTACGAGCAGTACTTC. The whole variable domain, remainder taken from reference TRBV19 and TRBJ2-7, is DGGITQSPKYLFRKEGQNVTLSCEQNLNHDAMYWYRQDPGQGLRLIYYSQIVNDFQKGDIAEGYSVSREKKESFPLTVTSAQKNPTAFYLCASSKALSSYEQYFGPGTRLTVT.

V is TRBV11-2 and J is TRBJ1-2, with D tentatively TRBD1 (6 bases). Germline V CDR1 and CDR2: SGHAT, FQNNGV. CDR3 length: 13 residues. Trimming cost V 5 bases and J 4 bases, with 11 bases left between them. The CDR3 sequence is CASSVDRLYGYTF. In DNA, the CDR3 is TGTGCCAGCAGCGTCGACAGGCTCTATGGCTACACCTTC.

J is TRBJ2-1 and V is TRBV7-3, with 8 bases that match TRBD2. Germline CDR1 SGHTA, CDR2 FQGTGA. CDR3 size: 15 residues. V shed 2 bases and J 8 bases; nucleotides not matched to a gene: 8. CDR3 DNA: TGTGCCAGCAGCTTAGTCCGGGAGGGGCGGTATGAGCAGTTCTTC. Its protein product is CASSLVREGRYEQFF.

The chain has TRBV11-3 and TRBJ1-2; D gene uncertain. Germline lookup yields CDR1 SGHNT and CDR2 YENEEA. The CDR3 contains 14 residues. V was pared by 1 base and J by 6 bases, with 12 bases between. The CDR3 here is CASSLGYGTDGYTF. The CDR3 DNA reads as TGTGCCAGCAGCTTAGGTTACGGTACCGATGGCTACACCTTC.

The chain employs TRBV6-1 and TRBJ2-1, with D perhaps being TRBD1 or TRBD2 (5 bases each). CDR1 is MNHNS, CDR2 SASEGT, per germline. There are 15 residues in the CDR3. V lost 2 bases to trimming and J lost 8 bases, with 16 bases between them. The DNA for the CDR3 is TGTGCCAGCAGTGAATGGGACGACCCGATCTATGAGCAGTTCTTC. The encoded protein is CASSEWDDPIYEQFF.

This clone was picked up a small number of times. The chain links TRBV7-8 to TRBJ2-5; D possibly corresponds to TRBD1 (5 bases). Germline CDR1 is SGHVS and CDR2 is FQNEAQ. V lost 5 bases to trimming and J lost 2 bases, with 18 bases between them. The CDR3 sequence is 16 residues long. The CDR3 coding sequence is TGTGCCAGCAGCCCCGAGAGGTCAGGGTATCAAGAGACCCAGTACTTC. It codes for CASSPERSGYQETQYF.

The chain recombines TRBV5-5 with TRBJ2-7; 12 nucleotides agree with TRBD1. Germline CDR1 reads SGHKS; CDR2 reads YYEKEE (reference sequence). V lost 0 bases and J lost 6; bases outside the gene matches: 4. CDR3 length equals 15 residues. CDR3 DNA sequence: TGTGCCAGCAGCTTGGTGGGGACAGGGGGCGGCGAGCAGTACTTC. Translated: CASSLVGTGGGEQYF. The variable domain in full, completed from reference TRBV5-5 and TRBJ2-7, reads DAGVTQSPTHLIKTRGQQVTLRCSPISGHKSVSWYQQVLGQGPQFIFQYYEKEERGRGNFPDRFSARQFPNYSSELNVNALLLGDSALYLCASSLVGTGGGEQYFGPGTRLTVT.

The CDR3 nucleotides read TGTGCCAGCAGCGTAGGGAATACTCGGATGCGGACAGATACGCAGTATTTT. This gives the protein CASSVGNTRMRTDTQYF. The chain combines TRBV9 with TRBJ2-3; D gene ambiguous. Trimming removed 0 bases at V and 3 bases at J, with 17 bases between. Germline V gives CDR1 SGDLS, CDR2 YYNGEE. This CDR3 spans 17 amino acids.

The rearrangement links TRBV5-5 to TRBJ1-1, with TRBD1 as a possible D gene (5 bases). The CDR3 consists of 19 residues. Germline CDR1 SGHKS, CDR2 YYEKEE (reference sequence). With 4 bases removed from V and 0 bases from J, the gap between germline ends came to 25 bases. CDR3 nucleotide sequence: TGTGCCAGCAGCCCCCTGGTAGAGGGGCGCCCCACTATGAACACTGAAGCTTTCTTT. Its protein product is CASSPLVEGRPTMNTEAFF.

The gene calls are TRBV5-6 and TRBJ2-2; TRBD2 matches 10 bases. Germline CDR1 SGHDT, CDR2 YYEEEE. Germline trimming cut 4 bases from V and 4 bases from J; bases unmatched to any gene: 4. The CDR3 has 15 amino acids. The CDR3 here is CASSLQRGGTGELFF. The DNA of the CDR3 is TGTGCCAGCAGCCTACAGCGGGGGGGCACCGGGGAGCTGTTTTTT.